The 10 T cell receptor beta chains below come from one sample, sequenced in a study of cytomegalovirus exposure and HLA in healthy donors. Amplification used 60 Vbeta primers and 13 Jbeta primers. The assay was immunoSEQ multiplex PCR, and TCRdb's table has in-frame clones only and misses some. Of 100,000 to 150,000 clones listed, over 70% were seen once; the top ten hold less than 2%. Sequences were obtained from PBMCs. These receptors all come from a woman aged 18 to 35 in good health and CMV-seronegative.

The rearrangement links TRBV6-1 to TRBJ1-1, with 9 positions matching TRBD1. The CDR3 is made up of 15 amino acids. CDR1 and CDR2 from the germline V gene are MNHNS and SASEGT. The V gene end was trimmed by 2 bases and the J gene end by 7 bases; junction bases not matched to a gene: 8. The CDR3 region is CASSENRGLLGEAFF. CDR3 in DNA: TGTGCCAGCAGTGAAAACAGGGGGCTATTGGGTGAAGCTTTCTTT.

The chain combines TRBV29-1 with TRBJ2-5, with a tentative D call TRBD2 (7 bases). Germline values: CDR1 SQVTM, CDR2 ANQGSEA. V lost 1 base, J lost 2 bases, and 20 bases lay in between. This CDR3 is 17 amino acids long. The CDR3 loop reads CSVEARARGAAQETQYF. CDR3 nucleotides: TGCAGCGTTGAAGCCCGGGCACGGGGGGCTGCTCAAGAGACCCAGTACTTC. The full variable domain, completed using reference TRBV29-1 and TRBJ2-5, is SAVISQKPSRDICQRGTSLTIQCQVDSQVTMMFWYRQQPGQSLTLIATANQGSEATYESGFVIDKFPISRPNLTFSTLTVSNMSPEDSSIYLCSVEARARGAAQETQYFGPGTRLLVL.

The V gene is TRBV5-1, the J gene TRBJ2-3; 10 bases agree with TRBD1. Germline trimming cut 2 bases from V and 3 bases from J; bases unmatched to any gene: 6. This CDR3 has 16 amino acids. The V gene's germline CDR1 is SGHRS and CDR2 YFSETQ. CDR3 residues: CASSFTGTGATDTQYF. CDR3 coding DNA: TGCGCCAGCAGCTTCACCGGGACAGGGGCGACAGATACGCAGTATTTT.

The chain employs TRBV27 and TRBJ2-6; perhaps TRBD2 as D (6 bases). V was pared by 0 bases and J by 4 bases, with 19 bases between. Germline V CDR1 and CDR2: MNHEY, SMNVEV (reference sequence). The CDR3 spans 19 residues. The CDR3 reads CASSLSGDSIQPGANVLTF. The CDR3 nucleotides read TGTGCCAGCAGTTTATCGGGGGACTCAATCCAGCCCGGGGCCAACGTCCTGACTTTC.

A single count supports this clone. The chain couples TRBV25-1 to TRBJ2-1; 8 bases line up with TRBD1. The germline gives CDR1 MGHDK, CDR2 SYGVNS. The CDR3 consists of 16 residues. V was pared by 1 base and J by 3 bases, with 5 bases of the junction left unmatched. The CDR3 protein is CASSEWGQVDYNEQFF. CDR3 bases: TGTGCCAGCAGTGAATGGGGACAGGTCGACTACAATGAGCAGTTCTTC.

The chain combines TRBV14 with TRBJ2-3; D possibly corresponds to TRBD2 (6 bases). Looked up from germline, CDR1 is SGHDN and CDR2 is FVKESK. V was shortened by 1 base and J by 8 bases, with 13 bases between the two germline ends. The CDR3 spans 14 residues. In DNA form, the CDR3 reads TGTGCCAGCAGCCAAGCGGGAGTAAGGGCTACGCAGTATTTT. Translated: CASSQAGVRATQYF.

The chain links TRBV7-2 to TRBJ1-1; D ambiguous. The CDR3 is 13 residues long. V lost 8 bases, J lost 0 bases, and 10 bases lay in between. From germline, CDR1 is SGHTA and CDR2 FQGNSA. The CDR3 loop reads CASAPGMNTEAFF. In DNA form, the CDR3 reads TGTGCCAGCGCCCCGGGAATGAACACTGAAGCTTTCTTT.

The chain joins TRBV30 to TRBJ2-3; D gene ambiguous. This CDR3 contains 10 residues. Germline values: CDR1 GTSNPN, CDR2 SVGIG (reference sequence). Trimming removed 7 bases at V and 5 bases at J, with 7 bases between. The CDR3 DNA is TGTGCCTCCGAGATAGATACGCAGTATTTT. Its protein product is CASEIDTQYF.

This rearrangement joins TRBV2 to TRBJ1-1; D remains ambiguous. V was shortened by 9 bases and J by 3 bases, with 14 bases between the two germline ends. The CDR3 covers 13 residues. Germline values: CDR1 SNHLY, CDR2 FYNNEI. The CDR3 DNA sequence: TGTGCCAGTTATGGCGGAACGGACACTGAAGCTTTCTTT. This encodes CASYGGTDTEAFF.

The J gene is TRBJ1-2, the V gene TRBV11-2; D perhaps matches TRBD1 (6 bases). Looked up from germline, CDR1 is SGHAT and CDR2 is FQNNGV. V lost 1 base to trimming and J lost 2 bases, with 11 bases between them. There are 15 residues in the CDR3. The CDR3 sequence: CASSLAQGGNYGYTF. The CDR3 DNA is TGTGCCAGCAGCTTAGCACAGGGAGGGAACTATGGCTACACCTTC.